The 22 T cell receptor beta chains below come from one sample, sequenced in a study of OX40 agonist ivuxolimab in advanced cancers. Libraries were prepared by immunoSEQ multiplex PCR; TCRdb keeps only in-frame clonotypes and omits some of them. The sample carries some 21,000 clones, just under 90% recorded once. The sequencing used CD4+ or CD8+ T cells sorted from blood, collected in a trial of the OX40 agonist ivuxolimab. Receptors originate from an adult with an advanced solid tumor such as melanoma, head and neck, liver or kidney cancer.

The chain recombines TRBV28 with TRBJ2-5; 8 bases fit TRBD2. The CDR3 has 17 residues. With 8 bases clipped from V and 2 bases from J, the junction kept 16 bases outside the gene matches. Germline CDR1 and CDR2: MDHEN and SYDVKM. The CDR3 DNA reads as TGTGCCAGCGCCCCTCTACGGGAGGGGAGGAGACAAGAGACCCAGTACTTC. Translating gives CASAPLREGRRQETQYF.

Points on this clone: In the same sample, other DNA sequences code for this CDR3. This sequence joins TRBV13 and TRBJ1-1, with 12 bases aligning to TRBD1. Germline CDR1 reads PRHDT; CDR2 reads FYEKMQ (reference sequence). V shed 5 bases and J 2 bases; nucleotides not matched to a gene: 9. The CDR3 extends over 17 amino acids. CDR3 sequence (DNA): TGTGCCAGCAGCCCCCGTGGGACAGGGGGCCTTAACACTGAAGCTTTCTTT. This encodes CASSPRGTGGLNTEAFF.

The chain's CDR3 is CASSPGQGRGQPQHF. The CDR3 DNA is TGTGCCAGCAGCCCGGGACAGGGCCGCGGTCAGCCCCAGCATTTT. The chain combines TRBV7-2 with TRBJ1-5; 9 nucleotides align to TRBD1. The CDR3 extends over 15 amino acids. J lost 6 bases, V lost 5 bases, and 8 bases had no gene match. Germline V gene data show CDR1 as SGHTA and CDR2 as FQGNSA.

This chain links TRBV5-6 with TRBJ1-5; the D is unclear. The germline CDR1 and CDR2 sequences are SGHDT and YYEEEE. Trimming left V 7 bases short and J 4 bases short, with 27 bases between. The CDR3 contains 18 residues. The chain's CDR3 is CASSREGWSSNANQPQHF. The DNA of the CDR3 is TGTGCCAGCTCAAGGGAGGGTTGGAGCAGTAACGCGAATCAGCCCCAGCATTTT.

This clone was seen once. The chain employs TRBV29-1 and TRBJ1-2; D is unclear. Germline loops: CDR1 SQVTM, CDR2 ANQGSEA. V shed 1 base and J shed 4 bases, with 13 bases lying between them. This CDR3 is built from 14 residues. In DNA, the CDR3 is TGCAGCGTTGAAGGCGGCGGTACCCCCTATGGCTACACCTTC. Translation gives CSVEGGGTPYGYTF.

The V gene is TRBV11-2, the J gene TRBJ2-7, with TRBD1 as a possible D gene (6 bases). The CDR3 contains 15 residues. Germline V gives CDR1 SGHAT, CDR2 FQNNGV. Between the trimmed V and J ends, which lost 4 bases and 1 base, there was a span of 14 bases. CDR3 protein: CASSWGQGTSYEQYF. The CDR3 DNA is TGTGCCAGCAGCTGGGGGCAGGGGACATCCTACGAGCAGTACTTC.

The J gene is TRBJ2-7, the V gene TRBV2, with TRBD2 as a possible D gene (6 bases). Trimming removed 8 bases at V and 1 base at J, with 15 bases between. Germline CDR1 is SNHLY and CDR2 is FYNNEI. The CDR3 contains 14 residues. This chain's CDR3 is CASGTGTPSYEQYF. DNA for the CDR3: TGTGCCAGCGGGACCGGGACTCCTTCCTACGAGCAGTACTTC.

The chain joins TRBV7-6 to TRBJ2-1; the D is unclear. The CDR3 runs to 13 residues. Germline assignment: CDR1 SGHVS and CDR2 FNYEAQ. The germline V and J ends were trimmed by 1 base and 13 bases, with 14 bases remaining between them. CDR3 in DNA: TGTGCCAGCAGCTTAGGCTACCCGGCAGACCAGTTCTTC. This sequence encodes CASSLGYPADQFF.

The chain couples TRBV5-6 to TRBJ2-5; D may be TRBD2 (6 bases). This CDR3 has 15 amino acids. V lost 0 bases and J lost 2, with 11 bases in between. CDR1 is SGHDT, CDR2 YYEEEE, per germline. The DNA of the CDR3 is TGTGCCAGCAGCTTGGCCGGGGGTCTACAAGAGACCCAGTACTTC. It translates to CASSLAGGLQETQYF. The full variable domain, rest sourced from reference TRBV5-6 and TRBJ2-5, is DAGVTQSPTHLIKTRGQQVTLRCSPKSGHDTVSWYQQALGQGPQFIFQYYEEEERQRGNFPDRFSGHQFPNYSSELNVNALLLGDSALYLCASSLAGGLQETQYFGPGTRLLVL.

On this clone: Because it lacks the conserved phenylalanine or tryptophan at the end, this CDR3 is likely a read error. The genes are TRBV6-1 and TRBJ1-6; the D is unclear. Germline CDR1 reads MNHNS; CDR2 reads SASEGT. CDR3 length: 16 residues. Trimming took 1 base from V and 7 from J, leaving 14 bases between them. CDR3 sequence (DNA): TGTGCCAGCAGTGAAGTAAGGGCCTGGGCGAATTCACCCCTCCACCTT. It yields the protein CASSEVRAWANSPLHL.

The chain has TRBV5-4 and TRBJ1-2, with 8 nucleotides matching TRBD1. CDR1 and CDR2 (germline): SGHNT, YYREEE (reference sequence). This CDR3 is 15 amino acids long. Trimming at V came to 2 bases and at J to 3 bases, leaving 6 bases not matched to a gene. CDR3: CASSFGQGVHYGYTF. CDR3 nucleotide sequence: TGTGCCAGCAGCTTCGGACAGGGCGTTCACTATGGCTACACCTTC.

The chain combines TRBV7-6 with TRBJ1-4, with 7 positions matching TRBD1. Germline V lookup: CDR1 SGHVS, CDR2 FNYEAQ. The length of the CDR3 is 14 residues. V lost 5 bases to trimming and J lost 8 bases; unmatched junction nucleotides: 8. The CDR3 is CASSKGQGGEKLFF. CDR3 in DNA: TGTGCCAGCAGCAAAGGCCAGGGGGGAGAAAAACTGTTTTTT.

The chain combines TRBV10-3 with TRBJ2-6, with D possibly matching TRBD1 (6 bases). The V gene's germline CDR1 is ENHRY and CDR2 SYGVKD. Trimming removed 3 bases at V and 2 bases at J, with 17 bases between. The CDR3 has 18 residues. CDR3 amino acids: CAISELRNRVPGANVLTF. Here the CDR3 DNA reads TGTGCCATCAGTGAACTCCGGAACAGGGTACCTGGGGCCAACGTCCTGACTTTC.

The chain uses TRBV7-6 and TRBJ1-1; D gene ambiguous. The CDR3 contains 14 residues. Per the germline V gene, CDR1 is SGHVS and CDR2 is FNYEAQ. V was trimmed by 1 base and J by 1 base, leaving 7 bases between them. CDR3 sequence reads: CASSLGFPNTEAFF. The CDR3 nucleotides read TGTGCCAGCAGCTTAGGTTTTCCGAACACTGAAGCTTTCTTT. Looking up the rest from reference TRBV7-6 and TRBJ1-1 gives the full variable domain: GAGVSQSPRYKVTKRGQDVALRCDPISGHVSLYWYRQALGQGPEFLTYFNYEAQQDKSGLPNDRFSAERPEGSISTLTIQRTEQRDSAMYRCASSLGFPNTEAFFGQGTRLTVV.

V gene TRBV4-1 combines with J gene TRBJ1-1; a possible D gene is TRBD1 (5 bases). From germline, CDR1 is MGHRA and CDR2 YSYEKL. The V end lost 4 bases, the J end lost 3 bases, and 15 bases lay between the germline ends. The CDR3 runs to 15 residues. The CDR3: CASSPPGRRDTEAFF. The CDR3 coding sequence is TGCGCCAGCAGCCCACCGGGACGGAGGGACACTGAAGCTTTCTTT.

This clone came up once. J is TRBJ2-2 and V is TRBV7-9; a weak D match, TRBD1 (6 bases). The germline V gene has CDR1 SEHNR and CDR2 FQNEAQ (reference sequence). Trimming removed 5 bases at V and 9 bases at J, with 10 bases between. The CDR3 covers 12 residues. CDR3 bases: TGTGCCAGCAGCCCTGGGGGCAGGGAGCTGTTTTTT. It translates to CASSPGGRELFF.

The chain links TRBV6-5 to TRBJ1-2; 8 nucleotides line up with TRBD1. Germline CDR1 is MNHEY and CDR2 is SVGAGI. The CDR3 has 16 amino acids. J gave up 4 bases and V 0 bases, and 7 bases lay outside the gene matches. This chain's CDR3 is CASSYSFPGGGYGYTF. The CDR3 nucleotides are TGTGCCAGCAGTTACTCATTCCCAGGGGGCGGCTATGGCTACACCTTC.

This clone was detected only a few times. The chain couples TRBV4-3 to TRBJ1-5, with 7 bases lining up with TRBD1. CDR3 size: 13 residues. CDR1 and CDR2 (germline): LGHNA, YSLEER. The junction had 4 bases not matched to a gene; V was cut back by 4 bases and J by 7 bases. CDR3: CASSPWTGQPQHF. CDR3 nucleotides: TGCGCCAGCAGCCCCTGGACAGGACAGCCCCAGCATTTT.

As for this clone: At one boundary the junction diverges from the germline segment, which might be a read error. J is TRBJ1-6 and V is TRBV27; D unresolved. Germline V CDR1 and CDR2: MNHEY, SMNVEV (reference sequence). The CDR3 runs to 12 residues. The DNA of the CDR3 is TGTGCCAGCAGTTGGATGGAGATGCCCCGCCACTTT. This translates into CASSWMEMPRHF.

The chain uses TRBV7-9 and TRBJ2-7, with 10 positions matching TRBD2. J gave up 6 bases and V 1 base, and 6 bases lay outside the gene matches. Germline CDR1 and CDR2: SEHNR and FQNEAQ (reference sequence). This CDR3 has 15 residues. The CDR3 nucleotides read TGTGCCAGCAGCTTAGTAGCGGGGGGCCGTGGCGAGCAGTACTTC. As protein: CASSLVAGGRGEQYF.

The rearrangement joins TRBV11-2 to TRBJ2-7; 9 positions agree with TRBD2. The germline CDR1 and CDR2 sequences are SGHAT and FQNNGV. The CDR3 has 16 residues. The V gene end was trimmed by 6 bases and the J gene end by 4 bases; junction bases not matched to a gene: 13. The chain's CDR3 is CASSSGLGTSFYEQYF. CDR3 nucleotide sequence: TGTGCCAGCAGTTCTGGGCTGGGGACTAGCTTTTACGAGCAGTACTTC.

This chain links TRBV5-6 with TRBJ2-5, with D perhaps TRBD2 (5 bases). The germline V and J ends were trimmed by 9 bases and 4 bases, with 13 bases remaining between them. Germline lookup yields CDR1 SGHDT and CDR2 YYEEEE. The CDR3 loop spans 12 amino acids. DNA of the CDR3: TGTGCCACTGGTGGCGGGCCAGAGACCCAGTACTTC. It yields the protein CATGGGPETQYF. Using reference TRBV5-6 and TRBJ2-5 for the parts outside the CDR3, the full variable domain is DAGVTQSPTHLIKTRGQQVTLRCSPKSGHDTVSWYQQALGQGPQFIFQYYEEEERQRGNFPDRFSGHQFPNYSSELNVNALLLGDSALYLCATGGGPETQYFGPGTRLLVL.